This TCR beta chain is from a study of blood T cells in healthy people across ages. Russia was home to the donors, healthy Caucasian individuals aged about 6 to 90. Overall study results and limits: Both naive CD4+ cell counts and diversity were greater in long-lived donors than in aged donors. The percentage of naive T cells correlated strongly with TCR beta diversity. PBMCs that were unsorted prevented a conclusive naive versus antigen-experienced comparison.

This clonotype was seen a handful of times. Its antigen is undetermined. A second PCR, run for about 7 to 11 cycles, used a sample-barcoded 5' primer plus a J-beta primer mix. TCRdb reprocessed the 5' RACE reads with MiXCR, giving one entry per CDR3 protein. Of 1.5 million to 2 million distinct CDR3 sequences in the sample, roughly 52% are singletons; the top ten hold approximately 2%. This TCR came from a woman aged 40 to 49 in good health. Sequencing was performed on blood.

The CDR3 coding sequence is TGCGCCAGCAGCTTGGAGAAGATAAACACAGATACGCAGTATTTT. Translation gives CASSLEKINTDTQYF. The chain employs TRBV5-1 and TRBJ2-3, with unresolved D. The germline V gene has CDR1 SGHRS and CDR2 YFSETQ. With 0 bases removed from V and 2 bases from J, the gap between germline ends came to 10 bases. The CDR3 has 15 amino acids.